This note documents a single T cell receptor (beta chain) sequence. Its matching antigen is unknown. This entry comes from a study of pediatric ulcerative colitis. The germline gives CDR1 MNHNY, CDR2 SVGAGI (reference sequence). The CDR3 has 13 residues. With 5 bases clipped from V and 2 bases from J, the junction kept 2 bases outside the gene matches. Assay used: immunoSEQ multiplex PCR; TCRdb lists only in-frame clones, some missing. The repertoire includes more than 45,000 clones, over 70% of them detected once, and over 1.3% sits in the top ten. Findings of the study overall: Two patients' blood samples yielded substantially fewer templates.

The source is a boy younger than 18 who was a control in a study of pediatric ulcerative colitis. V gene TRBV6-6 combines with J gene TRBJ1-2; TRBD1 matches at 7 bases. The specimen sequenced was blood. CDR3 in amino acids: CASSIQGNYGYTF. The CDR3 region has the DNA TGTGCCAGCAGTATACAGGGGAACTATGGCTACACCTTC.